These 9 T cell receptor beta chains came from one sample sequenced in a study of human CD8 memory T cell subsets. Investigators built TCR beta libraries using UMI-labeled 5' RACE. TCRdb reprocessed the 5' RACE reads, with one entry per CDR3 protein and no DNA. The sample table sets out about 10,000 distinct CDR3 sequences. The sequencing sample was made of CD8+ stem-like memory T cells (TSCM and TCM) sorted from PBMCs. Subset: stem-like memory CD8 T cells (TSTEM), CCR7+ PD-1- TIGIT-. These receptors were collected from a human donor in good health.

J is TRBJ1-5 and V is TRBV4-2; TCRdb names TRBD1, which stays unverified in the absence of DNA. Germline CDR1 LGHNA, CDR2 YNFKEQ. The CDR3 covers 15 residues. The CDR3 region is CASSQDGQSHQPQHF.

The CDR3 is CASSFSGDRRETQYF. V gene TRBV6-2 or TRBV6-3 combines with J gene TRBJ2-5; TCRdb proposes TRBD1, but this gene call is untestable without DNA. Per the germline V gene, CDR1 is MNHEY and CDR2 is SVGEGT. This CDR3 spans 15 amino acids.

The gene calls are TRBV4-3 and TRBJ2-1; TCRdb's assignment of TRBD2 cannot be checked, as there is no DNA. Per the germline V gene, CDR1 is LGHNA and CDR2 is YSLEER. The CDR3 consists of 15 residues. CDR3 residues: CASSRGSGRYNEQFF.

The chain employs TRBV6-1 and TRBJ2-7; TCRdb's D call of TRBD1 is untestable without DNA. CDR1 MNHNS and CDR2 SASEGT come from the germline V gene. This CDR3 is 13 amino acids long. CDR3 amino acids: CASSKTGLGEQYF.

The genes are TRBV28 and TRBJ1-1; TCRdb gives TRBD1 as the D gene, but with no DNA this cannot be confirmed. CDR1 and CDR2 (germline): MDHEN, SYDVKM. The CDR3 is made up of 13 amino acids. The CDR3: CASKQDLNTEAFF.

This clonotype counts as medium-sized by frequency. The CDR3 is CASSLRGPNTEAFF. The rearrangement uses TRBV27 and TRBJ1-1; no DNA is available, so the TRBD1 call from TCRdb remains unchecked. This CDR3 is 14 amino acids long. In germline, CDR1 is MNHEY, CDR2 SMNVEV (reference sequence).

V and J are TRBV12-3 or TRBV12-4 and TRBJ2-5; TCRdb indicates TRBD2, and absent DNA this call remains unverified. This CDR3 is built from 14 residues. The CDR3 is CASSAGALQETQYF.

The V call is TRBV4-1, the J call TRBJ1-1. Germline CDR1 MGHRA, CDR2 YSYEKL. The CDR3 has 14 amino acids. CDR3 sequence: CASSQGFRALEAFF.

J is TRBJ1-2 and V is TRBV27; the D call from TCRdb, TRBD1, cannot be confirmed without DNA. Germline V CDR1 and CDR2: MNHEY, SMNVEV (reference sequence). The CDR3 runs 14 residues. The CDR3 sequence is CASRPGQGASGYTF.